This TCR beta chain was sequenced during a study of T-cell reconstitution after alpha-beta-depleted transplantation in children. During its preparation, the TCRbeta library received unique molecular identifiers. TCRdb re-called the PCR reads through MiXCR, storing one row per CDR3 protein. The sample holds hundreds of thousands of distinct CDR3 sequences; more than 9% are singletons and the top ten take less than 4.5%. The receptor's source is a human donor who donated a stem cell graft to a child with acute myeloid leukemia. Sequenced here: PBMCs from the stem cell graft donor, sampled from the stem cell graft.

The CDR3 DNA is TGCAGCACTACAGGGGGTAGTGCGGGGGACTACGAGCAGTACTTC. Translated, it gives CSTTGGSAGDYEQYF. The chain carries TRBV29-1 and TRBJ2-7, with a tentative D call TRBD1 (8 bases). CDR1 SQVTM and CDR2 ANQGSEA come from the germline V gene. The CDR3 runs 15 residues. The V end lost 8 bases, the J end lost 3 bases, and 23 bases lay between the germline ends.